One and the same sample provided the 24 T cell receptor beta chains below, sequenced in a study of liver allograft versus peripheral blood T cells. Study-level information: Within transplanted livers, the T cell receptor repertoires were examined and compared against the repertoires present in the peripheral blood of liver transplant recipients.

Using its own MiXCR run on the reads, TCRdb lists one record per CDR3 protein. The profile covers about 3,700 distinct CDR3 sequences, with approximately 20% appearing a single time and approximately 17% taken by the ten largest. The receptors shown here come from a human patient who had a liver transplant. These T cells may partly come from the graft donor.

By share, this clonotype counts as medium-sized. V is TRBV6-6 and J is TRBJ2-7; perhaps TRBD2 as D (6 bases). The ends were cut back, 0 bases at V and 5 bases at J, with 11 bases in the middle. CDR1 and CDR2 from the germline V gene are MNHNY and SVGAGI (reference sequence). The CDR3 consists of 14 residues. The CDR3 DNA reads TGTGCCAGCAGTTACTCCGGGGGTACCCACGAGCAGTACTTC. Amino acids: CASSYSGGTHEQYF.

This clonotype is termed medium-sized. This chain connects TRBV19 to TRBJ2-1; 8 nucleotides align to TRBD2. Germline V lookup: CDR1 LNHDA, CDR2 SQIVND (reference sequence). The junction had 10 bases not matched to a gene; V was cut back by 3 bases and J by 6 bases. The CDR3 has 16 residues. The CDR3 protein is CASSIRGLVVGNEQFF. The DNA of the CDR3 is TGTGCCAGTAGTATCAGGGGACTAGTGGTTGGCAATGAGCAGTTCTTC.

The table lists this clonotype with many counts. The rearrangement uses TRBV19 and TRBJ2-3, with 14 bases that match TRBD2. The CDR3 has 17 residues. V gave up 0 bases and J gave up 12 bases; unmatched junction bases: 11. CDR1 and CDR2 from the germline V gene are LNHDA and SQIVND (reference sequence). CDR3 nucleotides: TGTGCCAGTAGTATAGATCTACCGACTAGCGGGAGGGCCCGTCAGTATTTT. As protein: CASSIDLPTSGRARQYF.

Judged by abundance, this clonotype is medium-sized. This CDR3 is CASSVLTAHEQFF. Here the CDR3 DNA reads TGTGCCAGCAGCGTTCTTACGGCCCATGAGCAGTTCTTC. This chain connects TRBV12-3 or TRBV12-4 to TRBJ2-1; D is unclear. V lost 6 bases and J 8 bases, leaving 14 bases between the germline ends. CDR3 size: 13 residues.

This clonotype turned up a few times. The V call is TRBV19, the J call TRBJ2-5, with TRBD1 identical over 10 bases. Unmatched junction bases numbered 6, after V lost 6 bases and J lost 5 bases. This CDR3 region has 14 residues. The germline V gene has CDR1 LNHDA and CDR2 SQIVND (reference sequence). The CDR3 loop is CASRLTGGGETQYF. In DNA, the CDR3 is TGTGCCAGTAGATTGACAGGGGGCGGTGAGACCCAGTACTTC.

Within the sample, this clonotype is medium-sized. The chain links TRBV28 to TRBJ2-1; unclear D gene. The CDR3 consists of 13 residues. Germline values: CDR1 MDHEN, CDR2 SYDVKM. With 3 bases removed from V and 6 bases from J, the gap between germline ends came to 9 bases. Here the CDR3 reads CASSFNGFNEQFF. In DNA form, the CDR3 reads TGTGCCAGCAGTTTTAATGGGTTCAATGAGCAGTTCTTC.

This clonotype is medium-sized. The chain links TRBV27 to TRBJ2-3; possibly TRBD1 or TRBD2 for D (6 bases each). Trimming cost V 2 bases and J 2 bases, with 8 bases left between them. Germline CDR1 is MNHEY and CDR2 is SMNVEV (reference sequence). The CDR3 extends over 14 amino acids. The CDR3: CASSLPGATDTQYF. The CDR3 DNA sequence: TGTGCCAGCAGTTTACCGGGGGCCACAGATACGCAGTATTTT.

A word on this clonotype: At one end, the junction sequence differs from germline, possibly due to a read error. This chain uses TRBV27 with TRBJ1-6; 10 positions agree with TRBD1. CDR3 size: 16 residues. Germline CDR1 is MNHEY and CDR2 is SMNVEV (reference sequence). In DNA form, the CDR3 reads TGCGCCAGCAGTTTATCGGGACAGGGGAAGAATTCACCCCTCCACTTT. Translated, it gives CASSLSGQGKNSPLHF.

This chain connects TRBV10-1 to TRBJ2-1, with 12 bases aligning to TRBD2. CDR1 WNHNN and CDR2 SYGVQD come from the germline V gene (reference sequence). This CDR3 has 18 amino acids. The trim removed 4 bases at V and 5 bases at J, leaving 12 bases unmatched. For the CDR3, the DNA is TGCGCCAGCAGTGGGACCCTGACTAGCGGGAGTAGCAACAATGAGCAGTTCTTC. It is translated as CASSGTLTSGSSNNEQFF.

There are many counts of this clonotype. This chain uses TRBV5-6 with TRBJ1-1, with a tentative D call TRBD1 (5 bases). Deletions cut 9 bases from V and 0 bases from J, with 12 bases between. The CDR3 is 13 amino acids. CDR1 and CDR2 (germline): SGHDT, YYEEEE. CDR3 in DNA: TGTGCCACCTCGGGACTGATGAACACTGAAGCTTTCTTT. Amino acid sequence: CATSGLMNTEAFF. Full variable domain (missing parts from reference TRBV5-6 and TRBJ1-1): DAGVTQSPTHLIKTRGQQVTLRCSPKSGHDTVSWYQQALGQGPQFIFQYYEEEERQRGNFPDRFSGHQFPNYSSELNVNALLLGDSALYLCATSGLMNTEAFFGQGTRLTVV.

The V and J genes are TRBV28 and TRBJ1-1; D remains ambiguous. This CDR3 is built from 16 residues. Trimming shortened V by 2 bases and J by 4 bases, and 17 bases separated the two germline ends. Germline-derived CDR1 and CDR2 are MDHEN and SYDVKM. The CDR3 DNA follows: TGTGCCAGCAGTTTAGGAGAGGGTTCACTGGTCACTGAAGCTTTCTTT. It is translated as CASSLGEGSLVTEAFF.

Points on this clonotype: This may stem from a read error, because a much larger clone lies one nucleotide away. V gene TRBV28 combines with J gene TRBJ2-7, with a tentative D call TRBD2 (5 bases). V gave up 5 bases and J gave up 3 bases, with 11 bases separating them. CDR1 and CDR2 from the germline V gene are MDHEN and SYDVKM. There are 13 residues in the CDR3. The CDR3 is CASSEGQFYEQYF. In nucleotides, the CDR3 is TGTGCCAGCAGTGAGGGCCAGTTCTACGAGCAGTACTTC. The variable domain in full, with the rest retrieved from reference TRBV28 and TRBJ2-7, is DVKVTQSSRYLVKRTGEKVFLECVQDMDHENMFWYRQDPGLGLRLIYFSYDVKMKEKGDIPEGYSVSREKKERFSLILESASTNQTSMYLCASSEGQFYEQYFGPGTRLTVT.

Judged by abundance, this clonotype is medium-sized. The chain links TRBV6-1 to TRBJ2-1; 9 bases are a match to TRBD2. The CDR3 length is 14 residues. The V gene end was trimmed by 4 bases and the J gene end by 3 bases; junction bases not matched to a gene: 1. Germline V CDR1 and CDR2: MNHNS, SASEGT. This CDR3 reads CASSVAGDYNEQFF. CDR3 nucleotide sequence: TGTGCCAGCAGTGTAGCGGGAGACTACAATGAGCAGTTCTTC.

This clonotype came up a few times. The J gene is TRBJ1-2, the V gene TRBV3-1; 9 bases agree with TRBD1. Germline values: CDR1 LGHDT, CDR2 YNNKEL (reference sequence). CDR3 length: 18 amino acids. The J segment lost 4 bases and the V segment lost 0 bases, leaving 12 bases of the junction unmatched. CDR3 protein: CASSQDLTGGVPLYGYTF. CDR3 bases: TGTGCCAGCAGCCAAGATCTGACAGGGGGTGTTCCCCTCTATGGCTACACCTTC.

As regards this clonotype: A far larger clone is one nucleotide away, so this likely arose from a read error. The V and J genes are TRBV6-2 or TRBV6-3 and TRBJ1-1; D may be TRBD1 (5 bases). Germline values: CDR1 MNHEY, CDR2 SVGEGT. The CDR3 totals 15 residues. Here the CDR3 reads CAISYLSGQRTEAFF. The CDR3 DNA follows: TGTGCCATCAGTTACCTCTCAGGGCAGAGGACTGAAGCTTTCTTT.

A few counts support this clonotype. The genes are TRBV27 and TRBJ2-5, with D hard to call. The V gene's germline CDR1 is MNHEY and CDR2 SMNVEV (reference sequence). The CDR3 has 15 amino acids. Trimming removed 2 bases at V and 2 bases at J, with 12 bases between. CDR3 protein: CASSLLSTYQETQYF. The CDR3, as DNA: TGTGCCAGCAGTTTACTCTCGACATATCAAGAGACCCAGTACTTC.

Sample share makes this clonotype medium-sized. The DNA for the CDR3 is TGTGCCAGCAGTTACGGCAGCGGAATCTCCTACGAGCAGTACTTC. Translated, it gives CASSYGSGISYEQYF. This chain joins TRBV6-6 and TRBJ2-7; TRBD2 is a possible D gene (5 bases). In germline, CDR1 is MNHNY, CDR2 SVGAGI (reference sequence). The CDR3 totals 15 residues. The ends were cut back, 2 bases at V and 0 bases at J, with 11 bases in the middle.

In this sample, this clonotype is medium-sized. The gene calls are TRBV12-3 or TRBV12-4 and TRBJ1-2; TRBD1 matches 10 bases. V dropped 5 bases and J dropped 5; count of bases not matched to a gene: 11. The CDR3 totals 16 residues. The chain's CDR3 is CASSRGTGETLYGYTF. The CDR3 region has the DNA TGTGCCAGCAGTCGTGGGACAGGGGAAACCTTATATGGCTACACCTTC.

This clonotype was found many times. This chain links TRBV5-6 with TRBJ2-7, with D perhaps assigned TRBD1 or TRBD2 (5 bases each). Germline V gene sequence: CDR1 SGHDT, CDR2 YYEEEE. V lost 2 bases and J lost 2, with 8 bases in between. The CDR3 is 13 amino acids. CDR3 amino acids: CASSFGTAYEQYF. In DNA, the CDR3 is TGTGCCAGCAGCTTCGGGACCGCCTACGAGCAGTACTTC. Complete variable domain (other parts from reference TRBV5-6 and TRBJ2-7): DAGVTQSPTHLIKTRGQQVTLRCSPKSGHDTVSWYQQALGQGPQFIFQYYEEEERQRGNFPDRFSGHQFPNYSSELNVNALLLGDSALYLCASSFGTAYEQYFGPGTRLTVT.

The chain has TRBV20-1 and TRBJ1-1; D not certain. Trimming stripped 5 bases from V and 6 bases from J, with 16 bases between. CDR1 and CDR2 from the germline V gene are DFQATT and SNEGSKA (reference sequence). The CDR3 is 13 residues long. CDR3 loop: CSAPTGDVSEAFF. Here the CDR3 DNA reads TGCAGTGCTCCGACCGGCGACGTGTCTGAAGCTTTCTTT.

This clonotype counts as medium-sized. The chain is built from TRBV5-6 and TRBJ2-7; 12 nucleotides align to TRBD1. Unmatched junction bases numbered 8, after V lost 3 bases and J lost 7 bases. CDR1 SGHDT and CDR2 YYEEEE come from the germline V gene. The CDR3 is 15 amino acids. The CDR3: CASSSSGTGGREQYF. The CDR3 DNA reads as TGTGCCAGCAGCTCATCCGGGACAGGGGGCAGAGAGCAGTACTTC.

This sequence joins TRBV3-1 and TRBJ2-1; D is uncertain. Germline assignment: CDR1 LGHDT and CDR2 YNNKEL (reference sequence). This CDR3 comprises 16 residues. Trimming pared 4 bases from V and 2 bases from J, leaving 15 bases between. In DNA form, the CDR3 reads TGTGCCAGCAGCCCCTTATTTTCCGGAGCCTACAATGAGCAGTTCTTC. Translation: CASSPLFSGAYNEQFF.

This clonotype was detected a few times. V is TRBV27 and J is TRBJ1-1; D perhaps matches TRBD1 (6 bases). Trimming pared 7 bases from V and 0 bases from J, leaving 21 bases between. The CDR3 is 17 residues long. Germline V gene data show CDR1 as MNHEY and CDR2 as SMNVEV (reference sequence). Here the CDR3 reads CASTEGPGAPLNTEAFF. The CDR3 DNA reads as TGTGCCAGCACCGAAGGCCCAGGGGCCCCCCTGAACACTGAAGCTTTCTTT.

In its sample, this clonotype ranks as medium-sized. V and J are TRBV27 and TRBJ2-7, with D unresolved. CDR1 and CDR2 (germline): MNHEY, SMNVEV (reference sequence). Trimming took off 3 bases at V and 5 bases at J, with 5 bases between the two ends. This CDR3 has 11 amino acids. The CDR3 coding sequence is TGTGCCAGCAGTTTCCGGGACGAGCAGTACTTC. This translates into CASSFRDEQYF.